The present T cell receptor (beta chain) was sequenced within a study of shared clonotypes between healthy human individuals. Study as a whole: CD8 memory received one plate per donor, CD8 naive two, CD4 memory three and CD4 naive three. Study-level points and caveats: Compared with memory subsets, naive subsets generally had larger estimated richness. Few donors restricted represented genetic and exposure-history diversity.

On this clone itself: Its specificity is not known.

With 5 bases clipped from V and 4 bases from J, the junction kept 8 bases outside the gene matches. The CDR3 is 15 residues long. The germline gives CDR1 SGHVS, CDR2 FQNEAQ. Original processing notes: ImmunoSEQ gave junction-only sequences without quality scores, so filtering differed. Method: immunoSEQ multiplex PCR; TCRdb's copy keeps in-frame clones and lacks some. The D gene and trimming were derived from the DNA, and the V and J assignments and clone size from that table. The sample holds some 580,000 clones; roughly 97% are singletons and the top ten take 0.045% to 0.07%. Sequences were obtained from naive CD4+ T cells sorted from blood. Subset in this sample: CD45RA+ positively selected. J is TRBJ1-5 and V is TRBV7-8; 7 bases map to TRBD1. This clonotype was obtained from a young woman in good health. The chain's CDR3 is CASSLGQPKNQPQHF. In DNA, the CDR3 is TGTGCCAGCAGCCTGGGACAGCCAAAAAATCAGCCCCAGCATTTT.